These T cell receptor beta chains were read from a single sample in a study of spatial heterogeneity in lung cancer. TCRdb processed the 5' RACE reads anew with MiXCR; each CDR3 protein has one entry. The repertoire includes tens of thousands of distinct CDR3 sequences, more than 10% of them detected once, and over 40% sits in the top ten. The input for sequencing was PBMCs, taken at surgery. Receptors originate from a male donor with early-stage non-small cell lung cancer. The CDR3 runs from the conserved cysteine through the conserved F or W. Fields, in order: J gene, D gene, clone size, V gene, CDR3 DNA, CDR3 protein. The D gene is left open where the match is weak. Some rows mark clone size as missing; the rest say once, few, many or name a class of expanded clone.

j_gene: TRBJ1-4; d_gene: .; abundance: .; v_gene: TRBV19; CDR3nt: TGTGCCAGTAGTAACTTCCGGGATGAAAAACTGTTTTTT; CDR3aa: CASSNFRDEKLFF
j_gene: TRBJ2-1; d_gene: TRBD1; abundance: .; v_gene: TRBV5-4; CDR3nt: TGTGCCAGCAGCTCTCGGCAGGGGGCCTACAATGAGCAGTTCTTC; CDR3aa: CASSSRQGAYNEQFF
j_gene: TRBJ1-3; d_gene: .; abundance: .; v_gene: TRBV7-9; CDR3nt: TGTGCCAGCAGCAAGGACCTTGTGTACTCTGGAAACACCATATATTTT; CDR3aa: CASSKDLVYSGNTIYF
j_gene: TRBJ2-7; d_gene: TRBD1; abundance: few; v_gene: TRBV28; CDR3nt: TGTGCCAGCAGCAGAATAAAGGGACAGAACTACGAGCAGTACTTC; CDR3aa: CASSRIKGQNYEQYF
j_gene: TRBJ1-1; d_gene: .; abundance: few; v_gene: TRBV4-3; CDR3nt: TGCGCCAGCAGCCAAGATCTAAACACTGAAGCTTTCTTT; CDR3aa: CASSQDLNTEAFF
j_gene: TRBJ2-6; d_gene: TRBD1; abundance: few; v_gene: TRBV5-1; CDR3nt: TGCGCCAGCAGCTTGACAAACAGGGGCTATGGGGCCAACGTCCTGACTTTC; CDR3aa: CASSLTNRGYGANVLTF
j_gene: TRBJ2-5; d_gene: TRBD2; abundance: .; v_gene: TRBV6-2/TRBV6-3; CDR3nt: TGTGCCAGCAGTTACCCGAGGGAGGGATTCCAAGAGACCCAGTACTTC; CDR3aa: CASSYPREGFQETQYF
j_gene: TRBJ2-1; d_gene: TRBD1; abundance: few; v_gene: TRBV9; CDR3nt: TGTGCCAGCAGCGCCCCGGCCGGGACAGCTTACAATGAGCAGTTCTTC; CDR3aa: CASSAPAGTAYNEQFF
j_gene: TRBJ1-1; d_gene: .; abundance: .; v_gene: TRBV6-2/TRBV6-3; CDR3nt: TGTGCCAGCAAGGGGCTGAACACTGAAGCTTTCTTT; CDR3aa: CASKGLNTEAFF
j_gene: TRBJ2-3; d_gene: .; abundance: few; v_gene: TRBV6-6; CDR3nt: TGTGCCAGCAGGCCCTCCTATTCGACAGGCCCCGTATTAATCCGCACTCCAGATACGCAGTATTTT; CDR3aa: CASRPSYSTGPVLIRTPDTQYF
j_gene: TRBJ2-7; d_gene: .; abundance: few; v_gene: TRBV7-2; CDR3nt: TGTGCCAGCAGCTTTGGCGGGATCAGCGAGCAGTACTTC; CDR3aa: CASSFGGISEQYF
j_gene: TRBJ1-1; d_gene: .; abundance: few; v_gene: TRBV12-3/TRBV12-4; CDR3nt: TGTGCCAGCAGTCCTTCGGTCCAGGGTCCTAGCACTGAAGCTTTCTTT; CDR3aa: CASSPSVQGPSTEAFF
j_gene: TRBJ1-5; d_gene: .; abundance: few; v_gene: TRBV20-1; CDR3nt: TGCAGTGCTACAACCGGCAACAATCAGCCCCAGCATTTT; CDR3aa: CSATTGNNQPQHF
j_gene: TRBJ2-7; d_gene: .; abundance: many; v_gene: TRBV29-1; CDR3nt: TGCAGCGTTGCGGGAGCGAAAGAGCAGTACTTC; CDR3aa: CSVAGAKEQYF
j_gene: TRBJ2-7; d_gene: TRBD1; abundance: many; v_gene: TRBV28; CDR3nt: TGTGCCAGCAGTTTAACAGGGGGTCTGTACGAGCAGTACTTC; CDR3aa: CASSLTGGLYEQYF
j_gene: TRBJ2-7; d_gene: .; abundance: .; v_gene: TRBV29-1; CDR3nt: TGCAGCGTTGCGGCCGGCGGAGGACCCTACGAGCAGTACTTC; CDR3aa: CSVAAGGGPYEQYF
j_gene: TRBJ2-1; d_gene: TRBD2; abundance: .; v_gene: TRBV2; CDR3nt: TGTGCCAGCAGGAAGACTAGCGGGACGAGGAATGAGCAGTTCTTC; CDR3aa: CASRKTSGTRNEQFF
j_gene: TRBJ2-1; d_gene: TRBD2; abundance: .; v_gene: TRBV6-2/TRBV6-3; CDR3nt: TGTGCCAGCAGTTACTCGGCTAGCGGGGCAACCTACAATGAGCAGTTCTTC; CDR3aa: CASSYSASGATYNEQFF
j_gene: TRBJ2-5; d_gene: TRBD2; abundance: .; v_gene: TRBV6-2/TRBV6-3; CDR3nt: TGTGCCAGCAGCCAACTAGCGCAGGGTAAAGAGACCCAGTACTTC; CDR3aa: CASSQLAQGKETQYF
j_gene: TRBJ2-7; d_gene: .; abundance: .; v_gene: TRBV19; CDR3nt: TGTGCCAGTAGTATAGAGACCGGTAGCTCCGAGCAGTACTTC; CDR3aa: CASSIETGSSEQYF
j_gene: TRBJ1-2; d_gene: TRBD1; abundance: .; v_gene: TRBV7-2; CDR3nt: TGTGCCAGCAGCCCTCAGGGGGCGGTCTATGGCTACACCTTC; CDR3aa: CASSPQGAVYGYTF
j_gene: TRBJ2-2; d_gene: .; abundance: many; v_gene: TRBV20-1; CDR3nt: TGCAGTGCTAGAGGGGGGACGAACACCGGGGAGCTGTTTTTT; CDR3aa: CSARGGTNTGELFF
j_gene: TRBJ1-2; d_gene: TRBD1; abundance: .; v_gene: TRBV28; CDR3nt: TGTGCCAGCAGTCAGGGACAGGGGGGCTATGGCTACACCTTC; CDR3aa: CASSQGQGGYGYTF
j_gene: TRBJ2-2; d_gene: TRBD1; abundance: .; v_gene: TRBV11-2; CDR3nt: TGTGCCAGCAGCTTTGTCCAGGGGGCAGGCGGGGAGCTGTTTTTT; CDR3aa: CASSFVQGAGGELFF
j_gene: TRBJ1-3; d_gene: TRBD1; abundance: .; v_gene: TRBV10-3; CDR3nt: TGTGCCATCAGTGAACTCGGGACAGGGTGGGTCGGAAACACCATATATTTT; CDR3aa: CAISELGTGWVGNTIYF
j_gene: TRBJ1-1; d_gene: TRBD1; abundance: few; v_gene: TRBV6-2/TRBV6-3; CDR3nt: TGTGCCAGCAGTTGGGGACAGGGGAGGACTGAAGCTTTCTTT; CDR3aa: CASSWGQGRTEAFF
j_gene: TRBJ2-2; d_gene: TRBD1; abundance: few; v_gene: TRBV28; CDR3nt: TGTGCCAGCAGGGGACAGCGTCGCACCGGGGAGCTGTTTTTT; CDR3aa: CASRGQRRTGELFF
j_gene: TRBJ2-1; d_gene: .; abundance: .; v_gene: TRBV3-1; CDR3nt: TGTGCCAGCAGCCGCTTGGGTAGCGGAAAATCCTACAATGAGCAGTTCTTC; CDR3aa: CASSRLGSGKSYNEQFF